This is a list of T cell receptor beta chains from one sample in a study of T cells in Graves' hyperthyroidism and ophthalmopathy. TCRdb called the multiplex PCR reads again in MiXCR, with one record for every CDR3 protein. Among roughly 750,000 distinct CDR3 sequences, about 16% were seen once, and the ten largest hold around 7.7%. Sequencing was carried out using blood. Receptor source: a man in his late teens or twenties with Graves' hyperthyroidism. CDR3s include the opening cysteine and the closing phenylalanine or tryptophan. D genes are given only for firm matches. For some rows the clone size is stated as once, few or many, or as a class when expanded; others skip it.

V,size,J,D,DNA,CDR3
TRBV20-1,-,TRBJ2-3,-,TGCAGTGCCGGAGGACGTACCCCGGGAGATACGCAGTATTTT,CSAGGRTPGDTQYF
TRBV30,many,TRBJ2-7,-,TGTGCCTGGAGTGTAACAGGGAGGCCCTACGAGCAGTACTTC,CAWSVTGRPYEQYF
TRBV27,-,TRBJ2-1,TRBD2,TGTGCCAGCAGTATAGCGGGCCCCTCCTACAATGAGCAGTTCTTC,CASSIAGPSYNEQFF
TRBV27,many,TRBJ2-7,TRBD1,TGTGCCAGCAGTTTTATCCCCCTCGACAGGGACGAGCAGTACTTC,CASSFIPLDRDEQYF
TRBV7-3,many,TRBJ2-1,TRBD2,TGTGCCAGCAGCCCTCAAGCCGCGGGGCTAGCGGGAGTATCTGAGCAGTTCTTC,CASSPQAAGLAGVSEQFF
TRBV20-1,-,TRBJ2-5,-,TGCAGTGCCAGGGGCCTTAGAGCGGAGACCCAGTACTTC,CSARGLRAETQYF
TRBV15,few,TRBJ2-1,-,TGTGCCACCAGCAGCCTCGGGACTGACGGCTACAATGAGCAGTTCTTC,CATSSLGTDGYNEQFF
TRBV11-3,few,TRBJ2-3,-,TGTGCCAGCAGCTTAGACAGACCAGATACGCAGTATTTT,CASSLDRPDTQYF
TRBV29-1,-,TRBJ2-4,-,TGCAGCGTTGCTACCAGACTAGCCAAAAACATTCAGTACTTC,CSVATRLAKNIQYF
TRBV19,few,TRBJ2-1,-,TGTGCCAGTGGTGAACTAGGCGGATCAAAGCAGTTCTTC,CASGELGGSKQFF
TRBV12-3/TRBV12-4,many,TRBJ2-7,-,TGTGCCAGCAGTTTTTCGGGACATGGACACTACGAGCAGTACTTC,CASSFSGHGHYEQYF
TRBV5-1,many,TRBJ2-1,TRBD2,TGCGCCAGCAGCTTGGACGGGAGGGTGAGCTATGAGCAGTTCTTC,CASSLDGRVSYEQFF
TRBV27,-,TRBJ1-5,-,TGTGCCAGCAGTTTACGGGCGGGGGCGGTAGGTCAGCCCCAGCATTTT,CASSLRAGAVGQPQHF
TRBV12-3/TRBV12-4,many,TRBJ2-5,-,TGTGCCAGCAGTTTAGCCCTGGCCCAAGAGACCCAGTACTTC,CASSLALAQETQYF
TRBV2,-,TRBJ2-6,-,TGTGCCAGCAGGGACGGACGGCTCCTCGGCTCTGGGGCCAACGTCCTGACTTTC,CASRDGRLLGSGANVLTF
TRBV12-3/TRBV12-4,many,TRBJ1-1,-,TGTGCCGCCGCTTTACAGGGGAACACTGAAGCTTTCTTT,CAAALQGNTEAFF
TRBV20-1,few,TRBJ2-1,TRBD2,TGCAGTGCTGGGTTAGCGGGCCTGGAGTGGAATGAGCAGTTCTTC,CSAGLAGLEWNEQFF
TRBV18,-,TRBJ1-6,-,TGTGCCAGCTCACAACCGGGCTCACCCCTCCACTTT,CASSQPGSPLHF
TRBV3-1,many,TRBJ2-7,-,TGTGCCAGCAGCCAAAGCGGCTACGAGCAGTACTTC,CASSQSGYEQYF
TRBV12-3/TRBV12-4,many,TRBJ2-4,TRBD1,TGTGCCAGCAGGACAGGGGGCGCCGACAAAAACATTCAGTACTTC,CASRTGGADKNIQYF
TRBV6-2/TRBV6-3,many,TRBJ1-1,-,TGTGCCAGCAGTTACGAGGGTGACACTGAAGCTTTCTTT,CASSYEGDTEAFF
TRBV19,many,TRBJ2-7,-,TGTGCCAGTAGCCCTCTCGCCTTTAGGAGGGACTACGAGCAGTACTTC,CASSPLAFRRDYEQYF
TRBV18,-,TRBJ2-3,-,TGTGCCAGCTCACCACCGAATGGGGGGCCCCACACAGATACGCAGTATTTT,CASSPPNGGPHTDTQYF
TRBV30,many,TRBJ2-1,TRBD2,TGTGCCTGGGGGGAGGGGCAGGGCAATGAGCAGTTCTTC,CAWGEGQGNEQFF
TRBV2,many,TRBJ2-1,-,TGTGCCAGCGTCGGGGGGCTATACAATGAGCAGTTCTTC,CASVGGLYNEQFF
TRBV19,few,TRBJ1-5,-,TGTGCCAGTAGTAACGACAGGTCTCAGCCCCAGCATTTT,CASSNDRSQPQHF
TRBV4-3,few,TRBJ2-6,-,TGCGCCAGCAGCCAAGATTTTGCGGGACACTCTGGGGCCAACGTCCTGACTTTC,CASSQDFAGHSGANVLTF
TRBV6-2/TRBV6-3,-,TRBJ2-1,TRBD2,TGTGCCAGCAGTTACTCGACGAGCGGGAATCACGGGAATGAGCAGTTCTTC,CASSYSTSGNHGNEQFF
TRBV10-3,many,TRBJ2-7,TRBD1,TGTGCCATCAGCGGAAGGCGGGACAGGGGCTACGAGCAGTACTTC,CAISGRRDRGYEQYF
TRBV7-8,-,TRBJ2-2,-,TGTGCCAGCAGCTTAGCGGTGACCGCGGGGGGGGAGCTGTTTTTT,CASSLAVTAGGELFF
TRBV7-9,many,TRBJ2-1,-,TGTGCCAGCAGCACACGTGGCCCGGACTCTTACAATGAGCAGTTCTTC,CASSTRGPDSYNEQFF
TRBV3-1,few,TRBJ1-2,TRBD1,TGTGCCAGCAGCCAGCCGGGACAGGGTGCTGGCTACACCTTC,CASSQPGQGAGYTF
TRBV28,many,TRBJ2-3,TRBD2,TGTGCCAGCAATCGGGCTAGCGGGATGGAAAGGGCAGATACGCAGTATTTT,CASNRASGMERADTQYF
TRBV25-1,few,TRBJ1-5,-,TGTGCCAGCAGTGAATCGGCGGGAGGGGGGAATCAGCCCCAGCATTTT,CASSESAGGGNQPQHF
TRBV20-1,few,TRBJ2-4,TRBD1,TGCAGTGCTAGGCTGGACAGGGATAGGAACATTCAGTACTTC,CSARLDRDRNIQYF
TRBV27,many,TRBJ2-3,TRBD2,TGTGCCAGCAGTTTCGGGGGAGGGCGTGTAGATACGCAGTATTTT,CASSFGGGRVDTQYF
TRBV4-1,few,TRBJ1-6,-,TGCGCCAGCAGCCAAGACGTGGTGGGTTCACCCCTCCACTTT,CASSQDVVGSPLHF
TRBV18,many,TRBJ2-5,TRBD1,TGTGCCAGCTCACCACCGGTGGGACAGGGAGAGACCCAGTACTTC,CASSPPVGQGETQYF
TRBV7-9,-,TRBJ2-7,-,TGTGCCAGCAGCCCTCTAGCCGGATCCTACGGGCAGTACTTC,CASSPLAGSYGQYF
TRBV28,-,TRBJ1-1,TRBD1,TGTGCCAGCAGAGACAGGGTTCCTGAAGCTTTCTTT,CASRDRVPEAFF
TRBV5-1,-,TRBJ2-7,-,TGCGCCAGCAGCTTGGGGGGCCGGACGGGCCCCTACGAGCAGTACTTC,CASSLGGRTGPYEQYF
TRBV6-5,many,TRBJ1-1,-,TGTGCCAGCAGTTACTACCTGAACACTGAAGCTTTCTTT,CASSYYLNTEAFF
TRBV6-1,-,TRBJ1-6,-,TGTGCCAGCAGTGAACAGGGCTCCTATAATTCACCCCTCCACTTT,CASSEQGSYNSPLHF
TRBV7-9,-,TRBJ1-1,-,TGTGCCAGCAGCTTAGCGGGCTCGGGTGATCGGGCTTTCTTT,CASSLAGSGDRAFF
TRBV20-1,many,TRBJ2-1,-,TGCAGTGCAACAACCGAAGGTGGATACAATGAGCAGTTCTTC,CSATTEGGYNEQFF
TRBV6-2/TRBV6-3,-,TRBJ2-7,-,TGTGCCAGCAGTTACGATCCGGCGGGACGCGCGTACGAGCAGTACTTC,CASSYDPAGRAYEQYF
TRBV12-3/TRBV12-4,few,TRBJ2-3,TRBD2,TGTGCCGCCAGCCCCAGCGGGAGGGATACGCAGTATTTT,CAASPSGRDTQYF
TRBV2,many,TRBJ1-1,TRBD1,TGTGCCAGCAGGCTTCCGGGACAGGGGTCTCGGGGCACTGAAGCTTTCTTT,CASRLPGQGSRGTEAFF
TRBV30,few,TRBJ2-3,-,TGTGCCTGGAGTAGGGGAGATACGCAGTATTTT,CAWSRGDTQYF
TRBV2,few,TRBJ2-1,-,TGTGCCAGCAGAGGAGAATACAATGAGCAGTTCTTC,CASRGEYNEQFF
TRBV28,-,TRBJ2-7,-,TGTGCCAGCAGTCGGGGGTTAGTGGCCTCCTACGAGCAGTACTTC,CASSRGLVASYEQYF
TRBV12-3/TRBV12-4,many,TRBJ2-7,-,TGTGCCAGCAGCCTCATGTCTTCAGGGGTCAACTACGAGCAGTACTTC,CASSLMSSGVNYEQYF
TRBV29-1,-,TRBJ2-7,TRBD1,TGCAGCGTTGGGAGGGGGGACAGGTCCTACGAGCAGTACTTC,CSVGRGDRSYEQYF
TRBV7-9,few,TRBJ2-3,TRBD2,TGTGCCAGCAGCCCCGGACTAGCGGCTACAGATACGCAGTATTTT,CASSPGLAATDTQYF
TRBV18,few,TRBJ2-1,-,TGTGCCAGCTCACCTCACTGGTTCTCCTACAATGAGCAGTTCTTC,CASSPHWFSYNEQFF
TRBV27,-,TRBJ1-3,TRBD1,TGTGCCAGCAGTTCGGACAGGGTTGGAAACACCATATATTTT,CASSSDRVGNTIYF
TRBV12-3/TRBV12-4,many,TRBJ2-1,TRBD2,TGTGCCAGCAGTTTCCCGGGACTAGCGGACTACAATGAGCAGTTCTTC,CASSFPGLADYNEQFF
TRBV29-1,-,TRBJ2-7,-,TGCAGCGTCCGGGCCGCTCACTCCTACGAGCAGTACTTC,CSVRAAHSYEQYF